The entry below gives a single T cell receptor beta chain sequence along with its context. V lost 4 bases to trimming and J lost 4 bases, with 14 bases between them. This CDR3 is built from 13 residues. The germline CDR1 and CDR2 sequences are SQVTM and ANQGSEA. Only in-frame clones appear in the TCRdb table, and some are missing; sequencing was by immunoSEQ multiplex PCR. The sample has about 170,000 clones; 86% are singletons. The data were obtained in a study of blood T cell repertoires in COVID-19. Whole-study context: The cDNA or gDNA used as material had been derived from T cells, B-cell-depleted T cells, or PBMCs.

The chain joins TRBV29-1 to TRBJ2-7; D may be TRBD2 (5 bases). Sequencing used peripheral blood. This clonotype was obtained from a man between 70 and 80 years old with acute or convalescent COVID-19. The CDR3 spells CSVGVPGLYEQYF. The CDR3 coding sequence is TGCAGCGTTGGGGTCCCGGGGTTATACGAGCAGTACTTC.